A single sample gave rise to the 20 T cell receptor beta chains below, sequenced in a study of T cells in women clearing cervical HPV infection (dated by TCRdb to 2016 to 2019). Library preparation employed the immunoSEQ multiplex PCR assay. TCRdb re-hosts the immuneACCESS table, in-frame sequences only. Its copies lack some clones; in the studies checked, an unresolved V gene accounts for under half of them, and the cause for the rest is not known. This sample's table lists 30,000 to 45,000 clones. The ten largest clones add up to 6.4% of the sample. The sample comprised blood buffy coat. Receptor source: a woman aged 18-70 years with a cervical HPV16 infection that either progressed to CIN3+ or cleared (not recorded which).

Details on this clone: The CDR3 end falls 3 residues outside the read, so it is completed with the germline J gene. J is TRBJ2-5 and V is TRBV19, with D perhaps TRBD1 (5 bases). Per the germline V gene, CDR1 is LNHDA and CDR2 is SQIVND (reference sequence). V was pared by 10 bases and J by 1 base, with 10 bases between. This CDR3 region has 12 residues. The CDR3 here is CATQDTQETQYF. The CDR3 DNA, read in part, is TGTGCCACGCAGGACACCCAAGAGACC.

Comment on this clone: The CDR3 end is not reached by the read, which stops 3 residues before it; the germline J gene fills it in. The rearrangement links TRBV28 to TRBJ2-5, with 8 nucleotides matching TRBD1. Germline trimming cut 6 bases from V and 4 bases from J; bases unmatched to any gene: 10. Germline CDR1 reads MDHEN; CDR2 reads SYDVKM. The CDR3 is 15 amino acids. The chain's CDR3 is CASRPPGGAGETQYF. Incomplete CDR3 DNA: TGTGCCAGCAGGCCTCCAGGGGGCGCGGGAGAGACC.

In terms of frequency, this clone is medium-sized. The read gets to within 3 residues of the CDR3 end, and the germline J gene fills in the rest. This chain joins TRBV7-3 and TRBJ2-6; D gene ambiguous. Germline-derived CDR1 and CDR2 are SGHTA and FQGTGA. The length of the CDR3 is 14 residues. V shed 6 bases and J shed 0 bases, with 6 bases lying between them. CDR3 protein: CASRSNSGANVLTF. CDR3 DNA, as far as it was read: TGTGCCAGCAGATCAAACTCTGGGGCCAACGTC.

The sequenced part of the CDR3 DNA is TGTGCCAGCAGCCTGTTGGCGGGGGGGACTAGCACAGATACC. Translated: CASSLLAGGTSTDT. In full, the CDR3 is CASSLLAGGTSTDTQYF. This chain links TRBV4-2 with TRBJ2-5, with 9 bases matching TRBD2. Read coverage stops 3 residues before the CDR3 terminus; the germline J gene supplies the remainder. The germline CDR1 and CDR2 sequences are LGHNA and YNFKEQ. CDR3 length equals 17 residues.

On this clone itself: The CDR3 end falls 3 residues outside the read, so it is completed with the germline J gene. The chain links TRBV7-3 to TRBJ2-1, with a possible D match to TRBD2 (6 bases). V was trimmed by 5 bases and J by 7 bases, leaving 21 bases between them. The CDR3 length is 16 residues. Germline assignment: CDR1 SGHTA and CDR2 FQGTGA. The sequenced part of the CDR3 DNA is TGTGCCAGCAGCCCCGGGTGGGGGGAGCACCTAAATGAG. Its translation: CASSPGWGEHLNE. The entire CDR3 protein is CASSPGWGEHLNEQFF.

A remark on this clone: From the germline J gene comes the end of the CDR3, since the read stops 3 residues before it. The genes are TRBV29-1 and TRBJ2-7, with 9 bases identical to TRBD1. Looked up from germline, CDR1 is SQVTM and CDR2 is ANQGSEA. CDR3 length equals 13 residues. After removal of 7 bases from V and 1 base from J, the junction contained 5 bases not matched to a gene. CDR3 bases read: TGCAGCGCGGAAGGGACAGGGTCCTACGAG. Its protein is CSAEGTGSYE. The whole CDR3 reads CSAEGTGSYEQYF.

A word on this clone: The observed sequence ends 3 residues before the CDR3 terminus, with the missing tail filled in from the germline J gene. This sequence joins TRBV19 and TRBJ1-2; TRBD1 matches 7 bases. Germline lookup yields CDR1 LNHDA and CDR2 SQIVND (reference sequence). This CDR3 is 13 amino acids long. V lost 5 bases and J lost 4; bases outside the gene matches: 4. The CDR3 bases that were read are TGTGCCAGTAGTGAGGGGACAGCCTATGGC. This encodes CASSEGTAYG. Given in full, the CDR3 is CASSEGTAYGYTF.

Concerning this clone: The junction and the germline gene differ at one end; a read error may be behind it. The sequenced fragment ends 3 residues before the CDR3 boundary, so the rest is inferred from the germline J gene. Other DNA sequences in this sample translate to the same CDR3. The chain is built from TRBV5-1 and TRBJ1-3, with 8 bases fitting TRBD1. In germline, CDR1 is SGHRS, CDR2 YFSETQ. This CDR3 has 16 residues. CDR3 DNA (partial): TGCGCCAGCAGCGGGGGACAGGCGAGCTCTGGAAACACG. This gives the protein CASSGGQASSGNT. The whole CDR3 is CASSGGQASSGNTIYF.

In the case of this clone: The read finishes 3 residues shy of the CDR3 end, and the germline J gene is used to complete it. The V call is TRBV2, the J call TRBJ2-2, with 8 bases fitting TRBD2. From germline, CDR1 is SNHLY and CDR2 FYNNEI. The CDR3 runs 15 residues. CDR3 loop: CASQIRAGENSPLFF. CDR3 DNA (partial): TGTGCCAGCCAGATCAGAGCGGGGGAGAATTCACCG.

As for this clone: Sequencing ends 3 residues short of the CDR3 end; the germline J gene provides the rest. The gene calls are TRBV20-1 and TRBJ2-1; D ambiguous. V lost 3 bases and J lost 0, with 15 bases in between. The CDR3 is made up of 16 amino acids. Germline V gene sequence: CDR1 DFQATT, CDR2 SNEGSKA (reference sequence). CDR3 residues: CSASPPLASSYNEQFF. The covered CDR3 bases are TGCAGTGCTAGCCCCCCTCTCGCGAGCTCCTACAATGAG.

About this clone itself: Sequencing ends 3 residues short of the CDR3 end; the germline J gene provides the rest. V is TRBV7-9 and J is TRBJ1-1; the D gene is possibly TRBD1 (6 bases). V lost 5 bases to trimming and J lost 1 base, with 14 bases between them. The CDR3 spans 15 residues. Germline V gives CDR1 SEHNR, CDR2 FQNEAQ (reference sequence). The CDR3 DNA, read in part, is TGTGCCAGCAGCACTCTCACAGGGTCGAACACTGAA. It encodes CASSTLTGSNTE. From start to end, the CDR3 is CASSTLTGSNTEAFF. The variable domain in full, with the rest retrieved from reference TRBV7-9 and TRBJ1-1, is DTGVSQNPRHKITKRGQNVTFRCDPISEHNRLYWYRQTLGQGPEFLTYFQNEAQLEKSRLLSDRFSAERPKGSFSTLEIQRTEQGDSAMYLCASSTLTGSNTEAFFGQGTRLTVV.

A note on this clone: The read ends 3 residues early relative to the CDR3; the germline J gene fills the gap. The chain employs TRBV12-3 or TRBV12-4 and TRBJ2-7; 10 bases are a match to TRBD1. CDR3 length equals 18 residues. The V gene end was trimmed by 6 bases and the J gene end by 3 bases; junction bases not matched to a gene: 17. The sequenced part of the CDR3 DNA is TGTGCCAGCAGATCAGGGACAGGGGAATTGGGCCCCCGCTACGAG. This codes for CASRSGTGELGPRYE. The CDR3 as a whole reads CASRSGTGELGPRYEQYF.

Comments on this clone: The sequenced fragment ends 3 residues before the CDR3 boundary, so the rest is inferred from the germline J gene. This sequence joins TRBV30 and TRBJ2-2; D is undetermined. The CDR3 is made up of 14 amino acids. Trimming stripped 2 bases from V and 7 bases from J, with 14 bases between. Germline values: CDR1 GTSNPN, CDR2 SVGIG (reference sequence). The part of the CDR3 DNA that was read is TGTGCCTGGAGTAGGGTCGCCGAGGACGGGGAG. Translating it yields CAWSRVAEDGE. The whole CDR3 region reads CAWSRVAEDGELFF.

On this clone: Read coverage stops 3 residues before the CDR3 terminus; the germline J gene supplies the remainder. The chain couples TRBV10-3 to TRBJ2-6; D not certain. In germline, CDR1 is ENHRY, CDR2 SYGVKD. V was pared by 4 bases and J by 0 bases, with 7 bases between. This CDR3 comprises 15 residues. The DNA read from the CDR3 is TGTGCCATCAGTGGTACGGGCTCTGGGGCCAACGTC. Translating gives CAISGTGSGANV. The whole CDR3 is CAISGTGSGANVLTF.

Comment on this clone: From the germline J gene comes the end of the CDR3, since the read stops 3 residues before it. The rearrangement joins TRBV5-1 to TRBJ2-7; no reliable D call. CDR3 length equals 15 residues. Per germline, CDR1 SGHRS and CDR2 YFSETQ. V was shortened by 0 bases and J by 2 bases, with 12 bases between the two germline ends. The CDR3 is CASSLAGDNTYEQYF. Incomplete CDR3 DNA: TGCGCCAGCAGCTTGGCAGGTGACAACACCTACGAG.

Turning to this clone: Sequencing ends 3 residues short of the CDR3 end; the germline J gene provides the rest. V and J are TRBV7-9 and TRBJ1-1; 8 bases map to TRBD1. The CDR3 runs to 14 residues. The germline CDR1 and CDR2 sequences are SEHNR and FQNEAQ (reference sequence). The J segment lost 7 bases and the V segment lost 2 bases, leaving 6 bases of the junction unmatched. CDR3 amino acids: CASSLQGAQGEAFF. CDR3 bases read: TGTGCCAGCAGCTTACAGGGGGCGCAGGGTGAA.

Turning to this clone: Coverage ceases 3 residues before the CDR3 finishes, and the germline J gene fills in the end. The chain recombines TRBV20-1 with TRBJ1-5; no clear D. This CDR3 is 14 amino acids long. The germline V and J ends were trimmed by 6 bases and 5 bases, with 17 bases remaining between them. The V gene's germline CDR1 is DFQATT and CDR2 SNEGSKA (reference sequence). The CDR3 sequence: CSAVTAALDQPQHF. The covered CDR3 bases are TGCAGTGCCGTAACCGCGGCACTAGATCAGCCC.

About this clone: The read comes to an end 3 residues before the CDR3 does, leaving the germline J gene to fill in the end. V and J are TRBV6-1 and TRBJ1-1; a weak D match, TRBD1 (6 bases). V was cut by 3 bases and J by 1 base, with 9 bases left in between. Germline CDR1 and CDR2: MNHNS and SASEGT. The CDR3 sequence is 14 residues long. CDR3 region: CASSDQTGNTEAFF. CDR3 DNA (partial): TGTGCCAGCAGTGACCAGACAGGGAACACTGAA.

Of note for this clone: The read terminates 3 residues ahead of where the CDR3 ends, so the germline J gene completes it. The chain links TRBV19 to TRBJ1-5; a weak D match, TRBD1 (5 bases). Per the germline V gene, CDR1 is LNHDA and CDR2 is SQIVND (reference sequence). CDR3 length equals 15 residues. The germline V and J ends were trimmed by 7 bases and 0 bases, with 13 bases remaining between them. The CDR3 here is CASIPAGSSNQPQHF. The sequenced CDR3 bases are TGTGCCAGTATTCCGGCAGGGTCTAGCAATCAGCCC.

Remarks on this clone: The CDR3 is cut off 3 residues early in the read; its end comes from the germline J gene. The J gene is TRBJ1-5, the V gene TRBV20-1; D unresolved. Germline-derived CDR1 and CDR2 are DFQATT and SNEGSKA (reference sequence). The CDR3 is 15 amino acids. V was trimmed by 0 bases and J by 3 bases, leaving 12 bases between them. This chain's CDR3 is CSARDPSSNNQPQHF. Incomplete CDR3 DNA: TGCAGTGCTAGAGATCCAAGTAGTAACAATCAGCCC.